The 28 T cell receptor beta chains below were found in one sample sequenced in a study of STAT3 mutations in large granular lymphocyte leukemia. Their specific antigens are unknown. Findings of the study overall: In T-cell large granular lymphocyte leukemia, about half of patients showed multiple immunodominant subclonotypes.

Assay: immunoSEQ multiplex PCR; the TCRdb copy retains only in-frame clones and omits some. There are 9,000 to 15,000 clones in the sample; about 70% occur only once, and around 48% lies in the top ten. Sequenced sample: peripheral blood mononuclear cells. Every receptor here comes from a man in his 60s with T-cell large granular lymphocyte leukemia. Some clones in this sample may be carry-over from other donors' samples.

The rearrangement links TRBV6-6 to TRBJ1-1, with D perhaps matching TRBD1 (5 bases). This CDR3 has 14 amino acids. The V gene lost 10 bases and the J gene lost 1 base, with 16 bases spanning the gap. Germline CDR1 reads MNHNY; CDR2 reads SVGAGI (reference sequence). CDR3 DNA: TGTGCCATCGGGGCAGTCACTACGAACACTGAAGCTTTCTTT. It is translated as CAIGAVTTNTEAFF.

The chain is built from TRBV7-8 and TRBJ1-1; 11 bases align to TRBD1. The CDR3 has 16 residues. V shed 6 bases, J shed 2 bases, and the junction held 8 bases outside the gene matches. CDR1 SGHVS and CDR2 FQNEAQ come from the germline V gene. In DNA form, the CDR3 reads TGTGCCAGCAGTTCCCGGGACAGGGGGTCCAACACTGAAGCTTTCTTT. Its protein product is CASSSRDRGSNTEAFF.

This chain joins TRBV18 and TRBJ2-3, with no clear D. CDR1 is KGHSH, CDR2 LQKENI, per germline. The CDR3 runs to 12 residues. The ends were cut back, 6 bases at V and 8 bases at J, with 12 bases in the middle. The CDR3 bases are TGTGCCAGCTCGGACCGTACGGGTACGCAGTATTTT. Residues: CASSDRTGTQYF. The entire variable domain, with the rest obtained from reference TRBV18 and TRBJ2-3, is as follows: NAGVMQNPRHLVRRRGQEARLRCSPMKGHSHVYWYRQLPEEGLKFMVYLQKENIIDESGMPKERFSAEFPKEGPSILRIQQVVRGDSAAYFCASSDRTGTQYFGPGTRLTVL.

Within the sample, this clone is hyperexpanded (1% or more). The chain couples TRBV27 to TRBJ2-1; 11 bases match TRBD2. Germline V lookup: CDR1 MNHEY, CDR2 SMNVEV (reference sequence). This CDR3 region has 13 residues. Trimming cost V 5 bases and J 9 bases; bases outside gene matches: 3. In DNA, the CDR3 is TGTGCCAGCAGTCCTACTAGCGGGGGTGAGCAGTTCTTC. This codes for CASSPTSGGEQFF.

This chain joins TRBV5-1 and TRBJ2-5; 10 bases map to TRBD2. Germline V CDR1 and CDR2: SGHRS, YFSETQ. The CDR3 extends over 19 amino acids. The trim removed 3 bases at V and 2 bases at J, leaving 16 bases unmatched. CDR3 sequence: CASSSIGLADLRRQETQYF. CDR3 coding DNA: TGCGCCAGCAGCTCCATCGGACTAGCGGACCTCAGGAGGCAAGAGACCCAGTACTTC. Looking up the rest from reference TRBV5-1 and TRBJ2-5 gives the full variable domain: KAGVTQTPRYLIKTRGQQVTLSCSPISGHRSVSWYQQTPGQGLQFLFEYFSETQRNKGNFPGRFSGRQFSNSRSEMNVSTLELGDSALYLCASSSIGLADLRRQETQYFGPGTRLLVL.

The chain uses TRBV28 and TRBJ1-5; TRBD1 might be the D (6 bases). Germline CDR1 and CDR2: MDHEN and SYDVKM. The CDR3 spans 15 residues. Trimming left V 7 bases short and J 0 bases short, with 13 bases between. CDR3 sequence reads: CASIPDSYSNQPQHF. CDR3 nucleotide sequence: TGTGCCAGCATCCCGGACAGTTATAGCAATCAGCCCCAGCATTTT.

V is TRBV18 and J is TRBJ2-4; D remains ambiguous. Trimming took off 3 bases at V and 0 bases at J, with 15 bases between the two ends. The CDR3 is 17 residues long. Looked up from germline, CDR1 is KGHSH and CDR2 is LQKENI. The CDR3 sequence: CASSPRSAGLAKNIQYF. Written as DNA, the CDR3 is TGTGCCAGCTCACCTAGGTCCGCCGGTCTAGCCAAAAACATTCAGTACTTC. Looking up the rest from reference TRBV18 and TRBJ2-4 gives the full variable domain: NAGVMQNPRHLVRRRGQEARLRCSPMKGHSHVYWYRQLPEEGLKFMVYLQKENIIDESGMPKERFSAEFPKEGPSILRIQQVVRGDSAAYFCASSPRSAGLAKNIQYFGAGTRLSVL.

J is TRBJ1-1 and V is TRBV11-2, with D unclear. Trimming removed 0 bases at V and 4 bases at J, with 9 bases between. The length of the CDR3 is 14 residues. CDR1 SGHAT and CDR2 FQNNGV come from the germline V gene. The DNA of the CDR3 is TGTGCCAGCAGCTTAGAGTGGGTCGGCACTGAAGCTTTCTTT. Translation: CASSLEWVGTEAFF.

There are a few counts of this clone. The chain links TRBV5-1 to TRBJ1-1, with D maybe TRBD1 (5 bases). The V gene lost 0 bases and the J gene lost 4 bases, with 10 bases spanning the gap. The CDR3 totals 14 residues. From germline, CDR1 is SGHRS and CDR2 YFSETQ. This chain's CDR3 is CASSLDQGPTEAFF. The CDR3 bases are TGCGCCAGCAGCTTGGATCAGGGTCCCACTGAAGCTTTCTTT. Based on the CDR3 plus reference TRBV5-1 and TRBJ1-1, the full variable domain is KAGVTQTPRYLIKTRGQQVTLSCSPISGHRSVSWYQQTPGQGLQFLFEYFSETQRNKGNFPGRFSGRQFSNSRSEMNVSTLELGDSALYLCASSLDQGPTEAFFGQGTRLTVV.

The rearrangement joins TRBV30 to TRBJ2-1; D gene unclear. V dropped 3 bases and J dropped 9 bases, with 9 bases sitting between them. The CDR3 runs to 11 residues. Germline CDR1 GTSNPN, CDR2 SVGIG (reference sequence). This chain's CDR3 is CAWSPAVEQFF. Here the CDR3 DNA reads TGTGCCTGGAGCCCCGCAGTTGAGCAGTTCTTC.

This rearrangement joins TRBV28 to TRBJ2-6; D is unclear. The V end lost 2 bases, the J end lost 2 bases, and 4 bases lay between the germline ends. Germline V lookup: CDR1 MDHEN, CDR2 SYDVKM. The CDR3 length is 14 residues. This CDR3 is CASSLIAGANVLTF. The CDR3 DNA reads as TGTGCCAGCAGTTTAATCGCTGGGGCCAACGTCCTGACTTTC.

The rearrangement uses TRBV5-1 and TRBJ1-1; no clear D gene. V was trimmed by 4 bases and J by 1 base, leaving 11 bases between them. This CDR3 region has 14 residues. Germline V gene lookup returns CDR1 SGHRS and CDR2 YFSETQ. The CDR3 here is CASSQQSSNTEAFF. CDR3 nucleotides: TGCGCCAGCAGCCAACAGAGTTCGAACACTGAAGCTTTCTTT.

This rearrangement joins TRBV5-1 to TRBJ1-2; tentative D call: TRBD1 (5 bases). The length of the CDR3 is 12 residues. The V and J ends lost 8 bases and 3 bases respectively, with 11 bases between them. The germline gives CDR1 SGHRS, CDR2 YFSETQ. CDR3 coding DNA: TGCGCCAGTAAAGACAGCGACTATGGCTACACCTTC. It is translated as CASKDSDYGYTF.

In its sample, this clone was seen a few times. This chain connects TRBV27 to TRBJ2-1, with TRBD2 matching 10 bases. Germline V gene sequence: CDR1 MNHEY, CDR2 SMNVEV (reference sequence). V gave up 1 base and J gave up 5 bases; unmatched junction bases: 5. The CDR3 is 16 residues long. This CDR3 is CASSLWASGSHNEQFF. CDR3 nucleotide sequence: TGTGCCAGCAGTTTATGGGCTAGCGGGAGCCACAATGAGCAGTTCTTC.

The V and J genes are TRBV5-1 and TRBJ1-1; the match to TRBD1 covers 7 bases. Germline values: CDR1 SGHRS, CDR2 YFSETQ. J gave up 6 bases and V 3 bases, and 11 bases lay outside the gene matches. The CDR3 is 15 amino acids. The CDR3 protein is CASSSGTELRAEAFF. CDR3 in DNA: TGCGCCAGCAGCTCCGGGACAGAACTAAGGGCTGAAGCTTTCTTT.

The chain links TRBV29-1 to TRBJ2-7, with a possible D match to TRBD1 (6 bases). Germline-derived CDR1 and CDR2 are SQVTM and ANQGSEA. Trimming removed 5 bases at V and 6 bases at J, with 20 bases between. This CDR3 spans 14 amino acids. The CDR3 sequence is CSVTSGHRTSEQYF. CDR3 DNA: TGCAGCGTTACGTCGGGACATCGAACCTCCGAGCAGTACTTC.

This chain connects TRBV5-4 to TRBJ2-1, with D hard to call. V lost 7 bases and J 0 bases, leaving 8 bases between the germline ends. Germline lookup yields CDR1 SGHNT and CDR2 YYREEE (reference sequence). This CDR3 contains 13 residues. This CDR3 reads CASGLSSYNEQFF. CDR3 bases: TGTGCCAGCGGGCTTAGCTCCTACAATGAGCAGTTCTTC.

The count of this clone is one. This chain uses TRBV18 with TRBJ2-7, with TRBD2 matching over 8 bases. Per germline, CDR1 KGHSH and CDR2 LQKENI. The V and J ends lost 4 bases and 1 base, in that order; junction bases with no gene match: 3. This CDR3 contains 14 residues. In DNA, the CDR3 is TGTGCCAGCTCACTAGCGGGAAAATCCTACGAGCAGTACTTC. Translated, it gives CASSLAGKSYEQYF.

The chain joins TRBV14 to TRBJ2-7; D ambiguous. Trimming cost V 4 bases and J 0 bases, with 16 bases left between them. The CDR3 runs 16 residues. Germline CDR1 reads SGHDN; CDR2 reads FVKESK. The CDR3 protein is CASSRMGGYSSYEQYF. The CDR3 nucleotides are TGTGCCAGCAGCCGGATGGGTGGGTATAGCTCCTACGAGCAGTACTTC.

V gene TRBV12-5 combines with J gene TRBJ2-3, with D perhaps matching TRBD1 or TRBD2 (5 bases each). V was clipped by 1 base and J by 5 bases, with 10 bases between them. Germline CDR1 reads LGHNT; CDR2 reads FRNRAP. This CDR3 spans 14 amino acids. CDR3 coding DNA: TGTGCTAGTGGTTTGGCGCTTGGGGGAGATACGCAGTATTTT. It codes for CASGLALGGDTQYF.

The rearrangement links TRBV29-1 to TRBJ2-1; 14 bases map to TRBD2. J gave up 12 bases and V 7 bases, and 8 bases lay outside the gene matches. Germline V gene data show CDR1 as SQVTM and CDR2 as ANQGSEA. This CDR3 comprises 13 residues. CDR3 coding DNA: TGCAGCGCGGGACTAGCGGGGGCAAGCGCGCAGTTCTTC. Its translation is CSAGLAGASAQFF.

In DNA form, the CDR3 reads TGTGCCTGGGAACGGGAACACAATCAGCCCCAGCATTTT. This sequence encodes CAWEREHNQPQHF. The chain recombines TRBV30 with TRBJ1-5, with D unclear. Per the germline V gene, CDR1 is GTSNPN and CDR2 is SVGIG (reference sequence). The V and J ends lost 5 bases and 3 bases respectively, with 11 bases between them. The CDR3 loop spans 13 amino acids.

This chain connects TRBV30 to TRBJ2-5, with 8 nucleotides matching TRBD2. Per germline, CDR1 GTSNPN and CDR2 SVGIG (reference sequence). With V trimmed by 4 bases and J by 2 bases, 6 bases remained unmatched. CDR3 length: 14 amino acids. The CDR3 loop reads CAWKGLGLQETQYF. The CDR3 DNA reads as TGTGCCTGGAAGGGACTAGGCTTGCAAGAGACCCAGTACTTC.

The chain recombines TRBV10-1 with TRBJ1-2; no firm D call. The CDR3 covers 12 residues. CDR1 and CDR2 (germline): WNHNN, SYGVQD (reference sequence). Trimming took off 7 bases at V and 0 bases at J, with 6 bases between the two ends. CDR3 nucleotides: TGCGCCAGCACTAAGGCTAACTATGGCTACACCTTC. This codes for CASTKANYGYTF.

The V gene is TRBV23-1, the J gene TRBJ2-2; 13 positions match TRBD2. TRBV23-1 is placed among ORFs of uncertain function. The CDR3 length is 15 residues. V was pared by 6 bases and J by 8 bases, with 6 bases of the junction left unmatched. The CDR3 nucleotides read TGCGCCAGCAGGACTAGCGGGAGGAACATGGGGGAGCTGTTTTTT. Its translation is CASRTSGRNMGELFF.

This rearrangement joins TRBV5-1 to TRBJ1-1; weak D call: TRBD1 (5 bases). Germline CDR1 reads SGHRS; CDR2 reads YFSETQ. The CDR3 loop spans 16 amino acids. Trimming left V 0 bases short and J 6 bases short, with 18 bases between. The CDR3 is CASSLDFQGGGAEAFF. The CDR3 region has the DNA TGCGCCAGCAGCTTGGATTTTCAGGGCGGAGGGGCTGAAGCTTTCTTT.

The rearrangement links TRBV7-8 to TRBJ1-2; D not certain. The V gene lost 1 base and the J gene lost 8 bases, with 14 bases spanning the gap. CDR1 is SGHVS, CDR2 FQNEAQ, per germline. The CDR3 contains 14 residues. CDR3 sequence: CASSLVSDNGGYTF. The CDR3 nucleotides read TGTGCCAGCAGCTTAGTATCTGATAACGGCGGCTACACCTTC.

This clone came up a few times. The chain joins TRBV6-1 to TRBJ2-5; D gene uncertain. CDR3 size: 14 residues. Trimming cost V 1 base and J 1 base, with 7 bases left between them. CDR1 is MNHNS, CDR2 SASEGT, per germline. In nucleotides, the CDR3 is TGTGCCAGCAGTGAAGGTGACTTCCAAGAGACCCAGTACTTC. It yields the protein CASSEGDFQETQYF.